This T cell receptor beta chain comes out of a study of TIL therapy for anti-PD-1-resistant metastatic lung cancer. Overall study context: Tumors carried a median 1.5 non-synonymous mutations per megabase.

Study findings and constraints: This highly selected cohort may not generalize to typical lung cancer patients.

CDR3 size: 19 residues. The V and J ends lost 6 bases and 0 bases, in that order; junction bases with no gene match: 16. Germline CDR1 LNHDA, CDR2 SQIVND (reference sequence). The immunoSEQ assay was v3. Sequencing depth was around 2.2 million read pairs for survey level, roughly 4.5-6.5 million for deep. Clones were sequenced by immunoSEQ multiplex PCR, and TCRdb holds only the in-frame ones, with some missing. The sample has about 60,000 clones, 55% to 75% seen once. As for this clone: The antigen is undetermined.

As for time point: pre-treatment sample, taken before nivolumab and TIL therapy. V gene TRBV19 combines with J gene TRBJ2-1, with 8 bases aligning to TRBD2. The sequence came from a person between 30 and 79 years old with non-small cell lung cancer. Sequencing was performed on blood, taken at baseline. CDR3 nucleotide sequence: TGTGCCAGTAGGGCTTCACAGCGGGGGAGCCTCAGCTCCTACAATGAGCAGTTCTTC. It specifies CASRASQRGSLSSYNEQFF.